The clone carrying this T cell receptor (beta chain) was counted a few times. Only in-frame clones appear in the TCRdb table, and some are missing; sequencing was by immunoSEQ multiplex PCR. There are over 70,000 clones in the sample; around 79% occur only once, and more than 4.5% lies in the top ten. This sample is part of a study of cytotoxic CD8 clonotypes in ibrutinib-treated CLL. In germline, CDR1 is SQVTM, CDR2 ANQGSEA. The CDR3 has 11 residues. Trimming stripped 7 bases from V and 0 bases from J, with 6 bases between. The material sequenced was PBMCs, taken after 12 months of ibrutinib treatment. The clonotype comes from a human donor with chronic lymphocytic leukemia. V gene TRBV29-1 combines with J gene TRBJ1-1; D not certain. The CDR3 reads CSAALNTEAFF. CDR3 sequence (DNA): TGCAGCGCGGCCCTGAACACTGAAGCTTTCTTT.